One sample yielded the 22 T cell receptor beta chains listed below, sequenced in a study of read filtering for tumor transcriptome and immune sequencing. From about 0.4 ug of RNA, a library with molecular barcoded alpha/delta and beta/gamma adaptors was made. TCRdb reprocessed the reads with MiXCR, giving one entry per CDR3 protein. The sample includes more than 70,000 distinct CDR3 sequences, about 22% of them seen just once. The sample was a population of CD138-negative cells sorted from bone marrow. The origin of the receptors is a donor aged 40 or older with multiple myeloma.

The rearrangement links TRBV6-2 or TRBV6-3 to TRBJ1-5; D possibly corresponds to TRBD1 (5 bases). The germline V gene encodes CDR1 MNHEY and CDR2 SVGEGT. V dropped 0 bases and J dropped 5 bases, with 14 bases sitting between them. The CDR3 consists of 16 residues. The CDR3 DNA reads as TGTGCCAGCAGTTACTCGAGAGGCAGGGCGGATCAGCCCCAGCATTTT. The encoded protein is CASSYSRGRADQPQHF.

This clonotype has at least ten counts. V and J are TRBV10-3 and TRBJ2-1; 7 bases are a match to TRBD2. V shed 3 bases, J shed 6 bases, and the junction held 8 bases outside the gene matches. CDR1 is ENHRY, CDR2 SYGVKD, per germline. This CDR3 has 15 amino acids. CDR3 nucleotide sequence: TGTGCCATCAGTGACGGGGGGTCCCCCTTCAATGAGCAGTTCTTC. Translation gives CAISDGGSPFNEQFF.

This clonotype showed up many times. The V gene is TRBV28, the J gene TRBJ2-2, with TRBD1 matching 7 bases. Germline assignment: CDR1 MDHEN and CDR2 SYDVKM. After removal of 2 bases from V and 2 bases from J, the junction contained 2 bases not matched to a gene. CDR3 length: 15 amino acids. DNA of the CDR3: TGTGCCAGCAGTTTAGGGACAGTCAACACCGGGGAGCTGTTTTTT. Residues: CASSLGTVNTGELFF.

To note about this clonotype: This may come from a read error, since a much larger clone is one base off. The chain employs TRBV7-2 and TRBJ2-3; 8 bases are shared with TRBD2. Germline lookup yields CDR1 SGHTA and CDR2 FQGNSA. The CDR3 runs 16 residues. The CDR3 coding sequence is TGTGACAGCAGCTTAGTGTCGGGGGGGAGCACAGATACGCAGTATTTT. Translated, it gives CDSSLVSGGSTDTQYF. The full variable domain, with the rest looked up from reference TRBV7-2 and TRBJ2-3, is GAGVSQSPSNKVTEKGKDVELRCDPISGHTALYWYRQSLGQGLEFLIYFQGNSAPDKSGLPSDRFSAERTGGSVSTLTIQRTQQEDSAVYLCDSSLVSGGSTDTQYFGPGTRLTVL.

The V call is TRBV5-1, the J call TRBJ1-4, with TRBD1 as a possible D gene (5 bases). This CDR3 has 13 residues. Trimming cost V 2 bases and J 7 bases, with 9 bases left between them. Germline CDR1 SGHRS, CDR2 YFSETQ. CDR3 residues: CASSFRDGEKLFF. CDR3 sequence (DNA): TGCGCCAGCAGCTTCCGGGACGGTGAAAAACTGTTTTTT.

The count of this clonotype is one. Its ends do not fully match the called genes, so a read error is possible. This sequence joins TRBV20-1 and TRBJ1-5; D is unclear. Germline CDR1 is DFQATT and CDR2 is SNEGSKA (reference sequence). The CDR3 spans 15 residues. CDR3 amino acids: CSARESYYSNQPPHF. DNA for the CDR3: TGCAGTGCTAGGGAGAGCTACTATAGCAATCAGCCCCCGCATTTT.

This clonotype has ten or more counts. The chain is built from TRBV3-1 and TRBJ1-1; D perhaps matches TRBD1 (5 bases). The CDR3 spans 17 residues. V gave up 3 bases and J gave up 4 bases, with 21 bases separating them. Germline V gives CDR1 LGHDT, CDR2 YNNKEL (reference sequence). CDR3 residues: CASSHRGGSVRGTEAFF. In DNA form, the CDR3 reads TGTGCCAGCAGCCATCGTGGGGGATCAGTAAGAGGCACTGAAGCTTTCTTT.

Concerning this clonotype itself: With a much larger clone just one base away, this may be a read error. The rearrangement uses TRBV20-1 and TRBJ1-2; D gene ambiguous. Trimming removed 4 bases at V and 6 bases at J, with 24 bases between. The CDR3 spans 16 residues. Germline values: CDR1 DFQATT, CDR2 SNEGSKA (reference sequence). The CDR3 DNA sequence: TGCAGTGCTACAGATCCCCTTGGGCAGGAAGAGCATGGCTACACCTTC. This sequence encodes CSATDPLGQEEHGYTF.

As concerns this clonotype: It is likely a read error: a sequence one base away is far more abundant. This chain links TRBV11-1 with TRBJ2-6, with a possible D match to TRBD1 (5 bases). Germline V gene sequence: CDR1 SGHAT, CDR2 FQDESV (reference sequence). Deletions cut 4 bases from V and 1 base from J, with 8 bases between. The CDR3 consists of 15 residues. CDR3 in DNA: TGTGCCAGCAGCTCACAGGAATCTGGGGCCAACGTCCTGACTTTC. Its translation: CASSSQESGANVLTF.

As regards this clonotype: One base away lies a much larger clone, so this may be a sequencing read error. J is TRBJ2-3 and V is TRBV5-5, with unresolved D. The CDR3 is made up of 14 amino acids. CDR1 and CDR2 (germline): SGHKS, YYEKEE (reference sequence). V was clipped by 2 bases and J by 9 bases, with 16 bases between them. CDR3: CASSFTTTTITQYF. For the CDR3, the DNA is TGTGCCAGCAGCTTCACCACGACCACGATCACGCAGTATTTT. Variable domain in full (rest from reference TRBV5-5 and TRBJ2-3): DAGVTQSPTHLIKTRGQQVTLRCSPISGHKSVSWYQQVLGQGPQFIFQYYEKEERGRGNFPDRFSARQFPNYSSELNVNALLLGDSALYLCASSFTTTTITQYFGPGTRLTVL.

The V and J genes are TRBV12-5 and TRBJ1-1; D not resolved. This CDR3 comprises 14 residues. V lost 0 bases to trimming and J lost 1 base, with 6 bases between them. Germline lookup yields CDR1 LGHNT and CDR2 FRNRAP. The CDR3 DNA reads as TGTGCTAGTGGTTTGGTAAGCAGGAACACTGAAGCTTTCTTT. This sequence encodes CASGLVSRNTEAFF.

This clonotype has ten or more counts. The chain links TRBV5-1 to TRBJ2-7; weak D call: TRBD1 (6 bases). Trimming stripped 3 bases from V and 5 bases from J, with 21 bases between. Germline V lookup: CDR1 SGHRS, CDR2 YFSETQ. The CDR3 sequence is 16 residues long. DNA of the CDR3: TGCGCCAGCAGCTCCACTCGCCAGGGGCTCGACCACGAGCAGTACTTC. Translating gives CASSSTRQGLDHEQYF.

This clonotype has ten or more counts. This chain connects TRBV29-1 to TRBJ1-1; D is possibly TRBD1 (5 bases). There are 13 residues in the CDR3. Germline values: CDR1 SQVTM, CDR2 ANQGSEA. Deletions cut 4 bases from V and 1 base from J, with 10 bases between. The CDR3 reads CSVVRDANTEAFF. In DNA, the CDR3 is TGCAGCGTTGTCAGGGACGCGAACACTGAAGCTTTCTTT.

This clonotype showed up many times. The rearrangement joins TRBV7-2 to TRBJ2-3, with 11 bases matching TRBD2. CDR1 is SGHTA and CDR2 is FQGNSA in the germline V gene. The CDR3 covers 14 residues. With V trimmed by 3 bases and J by 7 bases, 3 bases remained unmatched. The CDR3 nucleotides are TGTGCCAGCAGCTTTAGCGGGGGGGCATATACGCAGTATTTT. Its protein product is CASSFSGGAYTQYF. The full variable domain, its missing parts supplied by reference TRBV7-2 and TRBJ2-3, is GAGVSQSPSNKVTEKGKDVELRCDPISGHTALYWYRQSLGQGLEFLIYFQGNSAPDKSGLPSDRFSAERTGGSVSTLTIQRTQQEDSAVYLCASSFSGGAYTQYFGPGTRLTVL.

This clonotype was found many times. This chain uses TRBV7-9 with TRBJ2-7; 11 positions match TRBD1. The trim removed 4 bases at V and 7 bases at J, leaving 6 bases unmatched. Germline lookup yields CDR1 SEHNR and CDR2 FQNEAQ (reference sequence). There are 14 residues in the CDR3. The CDR3 nucleotides are TGTGCCAGCAGCTCAGGACAGGGGGCTAGGGAGCAGTACTTC. This codes for CASSSGQGAREQYF.

Many counts were recorded for this clonotype. The chain has TRBV27 and TRBJ1-4, with D possibly being TRBD1 (6 bases). The CDR3 loop spans 16 amino acids. Germline loops: CDR1 MNHEY, CDR2 SMNVEV (reference sequence). V shed 7 bases and J shed 5 bases, with 20 bases lying between them. CDR3 region: CASMGRGAAINEKLFF. The CDR3 region has the DNA TGTGCCAGCATGGGTCGGGGGGCCGCGATCAATGAAAAACTGTTTTTT.

Only a few counts were recorded for this clonotype. This rearrangement joins TRBV20-1 to TRBJ1-3; D is ambiguous. Germline CDR1 and CDR2: DFQATT and SNEGSKA (reference sequence). This CDR3 comprises 14 residues. Trimming shortened V by 5 bases and J by 0 bases, and 11 bases separated the two germline ends. For the CDR3, the DNA is TGCAGTGCTTCCTTCCTGAACTCTGGAAACACCATATATTTT. Amino acid sequence: CSASFLNSGNTIYF.

J is TRBJ2-3 and V is TRBV6-2 or TRBV6-3; D remains ambiguous. Germline V gene sequence: CDR1 MNHEY, CDR2 SVGEGT. With 2 bases removed from V and 6 bases from J, the gap between germline ends came to 9 bases. The CDR3 sequence is 13 residues long. The CDR3 DNA reads as TGTGCCAGCAGTTACGGGCGGTCCGATACGCAGTATTTT. Its protein product is CASSYGRSDTQYF.

This clonotype was seen ten or more times. This chain connects TRBV27 to TRBJ2-1, with D hard to call. This CDR3 comprises 14 residues. Looked up from germline, CDR1 is MNHEY and CDR2 is SMNVEV (reference sequence). V was shortened by 5 bases and J by 3 bases, with 11 bases between the two germline ends. The chain's CDR3 is CASSTGTGYNEQFF. CDR3 nucleotide sequence: TGTGCCAGCAGTACTGGAACGGGCTACAATGAGCAGTTCTTC.

The rearrangement links TRBV7-8 to TRBJ2-7; the match to TRBD1 covers 8 bases. J gave up 1 base and V 3 bases, and 5 bases lay outside the gene matches. CDR3 size: 15 residues. Germline V gene data show CDR1 as SGHVS and CDR2 as FQNEAQ. CDR3 DNA sequence: TGTGCCAGCAGCTTCCCAACAGGGGGGTCCTACGAGCAGTACTTC. This gives the protein CASSFPTGGSYEQYF.

The chain is built from TRBV28 and TRBJ2-7; either TRBD1 or TRBD2 may supply D (6 bases each). Germline CDR1 and CDR2: MDHEN and SYDVKM. The CDR3 loop spans 16 amino acids. The ends were cut back, 3 bases at V and 6 bases at J, with 21 bases in the middle. The CDR3 spells CASSLRGARQGAEQYF. The CDR3 DNA reads TGTGCCAGCAGTTTGAGGGGGGCTAGGCAAGGGGCCGAGCAGTACTTC.

The sample holds many counts of this clonotype. The chain carries TRBV12-3 or TRBV12-4 and TRBJ1-6; TRBD1 is a possible D gene (6 bases). The CDR3 totals 14 residues. Trimming cost V 5 bases and J 7 bases, with 12 bases left between them. CDR3 sequence reads: CASSAGHYNSPLHF. The CDR3 region has the DNA TGTGCCAGCAGTGCGGGACACTACAATTCACCCCTCCACTTT.